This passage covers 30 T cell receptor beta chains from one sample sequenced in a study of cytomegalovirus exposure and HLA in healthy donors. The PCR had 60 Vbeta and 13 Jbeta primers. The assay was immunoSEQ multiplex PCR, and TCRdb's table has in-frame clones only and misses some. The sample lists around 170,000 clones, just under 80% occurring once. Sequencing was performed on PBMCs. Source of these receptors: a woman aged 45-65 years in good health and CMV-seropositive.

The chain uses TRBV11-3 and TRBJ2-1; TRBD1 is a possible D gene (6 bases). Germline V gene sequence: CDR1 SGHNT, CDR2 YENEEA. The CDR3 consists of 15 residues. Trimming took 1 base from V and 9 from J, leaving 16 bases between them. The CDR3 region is CASSLVDSRFGEQFF. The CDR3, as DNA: TGTGCCAGCAGCTTAGTGGACAGCCGTTTCGGTGAGCAGTTCTTC.

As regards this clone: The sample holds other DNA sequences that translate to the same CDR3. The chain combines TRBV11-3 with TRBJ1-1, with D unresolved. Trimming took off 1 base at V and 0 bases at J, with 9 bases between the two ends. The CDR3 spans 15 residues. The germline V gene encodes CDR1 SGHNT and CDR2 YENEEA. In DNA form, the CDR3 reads TGTGCCAGCAGCTTAGGAGGAGCCATGAACACTGAAGCTTTCTTT. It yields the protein CASSLGGAMNTEAFF.

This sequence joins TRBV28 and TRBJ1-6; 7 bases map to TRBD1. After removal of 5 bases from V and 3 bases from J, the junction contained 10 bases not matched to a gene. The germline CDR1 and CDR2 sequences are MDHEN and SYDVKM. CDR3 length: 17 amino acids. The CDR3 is CASSLLAGGDYNSPLHF. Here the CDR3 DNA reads TGTGCCAGCAGTCTCCTGGCAGGGGGAGACTATAATTCACCCCTCCACTTT.

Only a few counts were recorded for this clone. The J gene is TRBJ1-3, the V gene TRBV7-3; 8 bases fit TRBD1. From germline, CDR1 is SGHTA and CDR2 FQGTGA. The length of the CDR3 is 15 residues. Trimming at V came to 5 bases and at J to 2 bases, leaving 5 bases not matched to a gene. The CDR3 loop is CASSPRTGTGNTIYF. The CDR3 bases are TGTGCCAGCAGCCCCCGGACAGGGACTGGAAACACCATATATTTT.

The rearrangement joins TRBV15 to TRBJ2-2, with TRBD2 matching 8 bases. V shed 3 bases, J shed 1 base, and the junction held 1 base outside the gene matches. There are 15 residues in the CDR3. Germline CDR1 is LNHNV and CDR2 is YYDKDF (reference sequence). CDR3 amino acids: CATSSGRVNTGELFF. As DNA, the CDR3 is TGTGCCACCAGCAGCGGGAGGGTGAACACCGGGGAGCTGTTTTTT.

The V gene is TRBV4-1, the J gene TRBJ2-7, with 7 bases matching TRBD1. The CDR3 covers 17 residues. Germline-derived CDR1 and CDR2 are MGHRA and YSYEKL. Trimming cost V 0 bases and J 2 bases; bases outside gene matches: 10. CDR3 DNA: TGCGCCAGCAGCCAAGATCCGAGGGGACAGCCGACCTACGAGCAGTACTTC. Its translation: CASSQDPRGQPTYEQYF.

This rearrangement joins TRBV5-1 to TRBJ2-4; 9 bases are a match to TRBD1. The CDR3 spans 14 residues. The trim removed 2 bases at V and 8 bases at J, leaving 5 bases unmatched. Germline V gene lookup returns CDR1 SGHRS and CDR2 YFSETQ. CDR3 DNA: TGCGCCAGCAGCTTCCGGGACAGGGATCACATTCAGTACTTC. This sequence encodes CASSFRDRDHIQYF.

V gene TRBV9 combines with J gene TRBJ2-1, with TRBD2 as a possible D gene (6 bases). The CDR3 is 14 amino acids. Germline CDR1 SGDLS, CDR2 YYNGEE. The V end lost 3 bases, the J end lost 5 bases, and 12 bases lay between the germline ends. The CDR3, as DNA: TGTGCCAGCAGCGCCTTGGGAGGTGACAATGAGCAGTTCTTC. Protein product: CASSALGGDNEQFF.

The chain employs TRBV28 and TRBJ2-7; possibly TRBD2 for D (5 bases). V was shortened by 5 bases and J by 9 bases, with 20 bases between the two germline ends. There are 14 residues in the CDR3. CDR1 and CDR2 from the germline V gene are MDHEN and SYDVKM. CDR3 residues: CASSPQSKRNGQYF. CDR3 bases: TGTGCCAGCAGTCCCCAATCCAAGCGGAACGGGCAGTACTTC.

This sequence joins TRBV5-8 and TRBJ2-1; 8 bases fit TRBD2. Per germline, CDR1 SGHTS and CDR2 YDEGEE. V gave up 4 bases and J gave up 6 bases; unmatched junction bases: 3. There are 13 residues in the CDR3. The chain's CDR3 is CASSPGTSNEQFF. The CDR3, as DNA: TGTGCCAGCAGCCCCGGGACTAGCAATGAGCAGTTCTTC.

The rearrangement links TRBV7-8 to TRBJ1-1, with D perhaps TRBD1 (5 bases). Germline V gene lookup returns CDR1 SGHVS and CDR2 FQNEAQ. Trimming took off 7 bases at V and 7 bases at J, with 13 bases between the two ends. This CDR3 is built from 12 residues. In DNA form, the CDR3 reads TGTGCCAGCACGGTAGGGGCAGATGAAGCTTTCTTT. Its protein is CASTVGADEAFF.

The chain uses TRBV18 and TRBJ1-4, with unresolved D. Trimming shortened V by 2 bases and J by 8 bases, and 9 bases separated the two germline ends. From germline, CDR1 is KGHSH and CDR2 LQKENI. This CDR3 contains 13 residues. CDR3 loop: CASSPEGAEKLFF. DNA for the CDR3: TGTGCCAGCTCACCAGAGGGAGCCGAAAAACTGTTTTTT.

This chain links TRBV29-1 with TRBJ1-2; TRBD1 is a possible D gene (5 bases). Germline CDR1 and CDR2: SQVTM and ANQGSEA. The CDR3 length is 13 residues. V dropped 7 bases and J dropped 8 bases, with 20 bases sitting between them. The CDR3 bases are TGCAGCGCCGGCGGGGTCGGTCGGGACGGCTACACCTTC. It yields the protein CSAGGVGRDGYTF.

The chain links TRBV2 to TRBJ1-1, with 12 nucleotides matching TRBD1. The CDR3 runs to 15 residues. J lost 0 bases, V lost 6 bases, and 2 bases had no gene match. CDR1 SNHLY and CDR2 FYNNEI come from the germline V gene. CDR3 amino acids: CASRRDRGLNTEAFF. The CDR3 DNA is TGTGCCAGCAGAAGGGACAGGGGGCTGAACACTGAAGCTTTCTTT.

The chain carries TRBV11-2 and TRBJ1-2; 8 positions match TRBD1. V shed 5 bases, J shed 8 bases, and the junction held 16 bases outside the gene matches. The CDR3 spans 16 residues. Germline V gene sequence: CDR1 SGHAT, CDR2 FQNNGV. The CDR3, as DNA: TGTGCCAGCAGCCGACGGACAGGGACCTTCTTAGAGGGCTACACCTTC. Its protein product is CASSRRTGTFLEGYTF.

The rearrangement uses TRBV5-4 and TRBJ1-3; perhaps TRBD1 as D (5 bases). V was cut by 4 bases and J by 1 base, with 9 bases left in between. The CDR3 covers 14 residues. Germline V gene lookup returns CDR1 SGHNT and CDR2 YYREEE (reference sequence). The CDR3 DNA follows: TGTGCCAGCAGCCCAGGGACTTCTGGAAACACCATATATTTT. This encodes CASSPGTSGNTIYF. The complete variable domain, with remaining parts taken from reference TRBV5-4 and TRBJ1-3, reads ETGVTQSPTHLIKTRGQQVTLRCSSQSGHNTVSWYQQALGQGPQFIFQYYREEENGRGNFPPRFSGLQFPNYSSELNVNALELDDSALYLCASSPGTSGNTIYFGEGSWLTVV.

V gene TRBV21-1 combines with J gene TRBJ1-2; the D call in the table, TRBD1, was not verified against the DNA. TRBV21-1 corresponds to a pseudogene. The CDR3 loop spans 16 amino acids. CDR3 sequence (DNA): TGTGCCAGCAGCAAAAAATTGGGCAGGGGGTACTATGGCTACACCTTC. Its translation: CASSKKLGRGYYGYTF.

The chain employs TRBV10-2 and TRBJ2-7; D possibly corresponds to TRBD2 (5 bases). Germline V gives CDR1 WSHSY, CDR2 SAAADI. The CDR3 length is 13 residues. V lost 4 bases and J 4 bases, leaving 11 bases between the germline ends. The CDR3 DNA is TGCGCCAGCAGTGTCGGAGGCTCTTACGAGCAGTACTTC. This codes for CASSVGGSYEQYF.

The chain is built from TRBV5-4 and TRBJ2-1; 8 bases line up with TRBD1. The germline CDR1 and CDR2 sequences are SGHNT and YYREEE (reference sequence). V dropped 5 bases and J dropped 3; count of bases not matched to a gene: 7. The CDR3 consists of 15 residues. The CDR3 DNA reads TGTGCCAGCAGGGCTAGGACAGGGAACTACAATGAGCAGTTCTTC. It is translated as CASRARTGNYNEQFF.

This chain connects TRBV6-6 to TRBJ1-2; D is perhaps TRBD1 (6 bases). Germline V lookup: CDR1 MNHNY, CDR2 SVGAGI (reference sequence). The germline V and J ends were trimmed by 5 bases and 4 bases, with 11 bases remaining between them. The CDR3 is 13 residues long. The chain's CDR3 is CASSPGQSYGYTF. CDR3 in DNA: TGTGCCAGCAGTCCCGGACAGTCCTATGGCTACACCTTC.

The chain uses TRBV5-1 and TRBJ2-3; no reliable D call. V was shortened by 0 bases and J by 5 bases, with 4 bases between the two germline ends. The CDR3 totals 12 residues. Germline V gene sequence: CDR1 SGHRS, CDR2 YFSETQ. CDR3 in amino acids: CASSLALDTQYF. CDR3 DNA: TGCGCCAGCAGCTTGGCCTTAGATACGCAGTATTTT. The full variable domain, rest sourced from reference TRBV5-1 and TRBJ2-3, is KAGVTQTPRYLIKTRGQQVTLSCSPISGHRSVSWYQQTPGQGLQFLFEYFSETQRNKGNFPGRFSGRQFSNSRSEMNVSTLELGDSALYLCASSLALDTQYFGPGTRLTVL.

CDR3 in amino acids: CASKEGAAYGYTF. DNA of the CDR3: TGTGCCAGCAAGGAGGGGGCGGCGTATGGCTACACCTTC. The rearrangement links TRBV25-1 to TRBJ1-2; TRBD1 matches 7 bases. Germline trimming cut 7 bases from V and 5 bases from J; bases unmatched to any gene: 7. Germline V lookup: CDR1 MGHDK, CDR2 SYGVNS. This CDR3 has 13 residues.

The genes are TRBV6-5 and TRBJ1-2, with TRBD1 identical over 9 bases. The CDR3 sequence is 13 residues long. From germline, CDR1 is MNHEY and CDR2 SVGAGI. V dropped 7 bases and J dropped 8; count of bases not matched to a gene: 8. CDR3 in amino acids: CASMIQGAKGYTF. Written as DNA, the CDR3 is TGTGCCAGCATGATACAGGGGGCGAAAGGCTACACCTTC.

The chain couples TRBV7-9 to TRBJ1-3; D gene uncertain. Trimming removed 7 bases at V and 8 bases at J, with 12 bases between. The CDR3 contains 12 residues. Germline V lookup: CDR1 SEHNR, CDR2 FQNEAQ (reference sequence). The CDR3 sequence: CASTLSGDTIYF. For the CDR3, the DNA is TGTGCCAGCACCCTCTCAGGTGACACCATATATTTT.

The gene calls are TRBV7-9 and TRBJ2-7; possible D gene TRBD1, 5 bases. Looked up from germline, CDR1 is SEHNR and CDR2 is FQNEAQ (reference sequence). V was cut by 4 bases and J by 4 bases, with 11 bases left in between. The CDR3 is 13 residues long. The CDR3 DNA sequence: TGTGCCAGCAGCTGGAGCCAGGGATACGAGCAGTACTTC. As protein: CASSWSQGYEQYF.

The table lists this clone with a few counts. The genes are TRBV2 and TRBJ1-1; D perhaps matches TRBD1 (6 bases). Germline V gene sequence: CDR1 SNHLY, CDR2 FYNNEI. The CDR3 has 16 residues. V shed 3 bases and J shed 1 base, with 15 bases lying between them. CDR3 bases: TGTGCCAGCAGTGAGCTTACATTACAGGGGAACACTGAAGCTTTCTTT. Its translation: CASSELTLQGNTEAFF.

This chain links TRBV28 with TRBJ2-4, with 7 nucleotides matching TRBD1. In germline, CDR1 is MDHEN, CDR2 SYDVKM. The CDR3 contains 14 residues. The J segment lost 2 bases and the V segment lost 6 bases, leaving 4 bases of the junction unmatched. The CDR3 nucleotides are TGTGCCAGCAGGGAGACAGGGCCCAAAAACATTCAGTACTTC. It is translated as CASRETGPKNIQYF.

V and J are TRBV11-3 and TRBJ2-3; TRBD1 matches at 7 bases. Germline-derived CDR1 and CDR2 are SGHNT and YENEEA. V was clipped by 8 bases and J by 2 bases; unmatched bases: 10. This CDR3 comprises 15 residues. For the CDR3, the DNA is TGTGCCAGCGCCCTCCGACAGGGCCTCACAGATACGCAGTATTTT. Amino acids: CASALRQGLTDTQYF.

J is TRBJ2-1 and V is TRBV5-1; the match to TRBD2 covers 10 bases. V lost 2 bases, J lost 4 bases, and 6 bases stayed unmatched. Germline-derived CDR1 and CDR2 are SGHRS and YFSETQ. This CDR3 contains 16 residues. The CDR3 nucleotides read TGCGCCAGCAGCTTCGGGCTAGCGGGAGAATACAATGAGCAGTTCTTC. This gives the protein CASSFGLAGEYNEQFF.

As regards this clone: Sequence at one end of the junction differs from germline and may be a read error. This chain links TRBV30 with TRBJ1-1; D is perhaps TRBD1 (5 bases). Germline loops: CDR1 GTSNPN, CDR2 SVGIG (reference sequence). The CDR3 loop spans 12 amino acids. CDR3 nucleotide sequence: TGTGCCTGGAGTGTGGAGCCCGGGGGGTTCTCTTTT. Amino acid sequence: CAWSVEPGGFSF.